A single sample is the source of the 8 T cell receptor beta chains below, sequenced in a study of T cells in Graves' hyperthyroidism and ophthalmopathy. Regions amplified from RNA transcripts were the TCR beta CDR3 regions. RT-PCR in the first round (using the HTBI primer set) targeted the TCR CDR3. TCRdb fed the multiplex PCR reads into MiXCR, producing one record per CDR3 protein. Here the sample spans about 380,000 distinct CDR3 sequences, about 18% being singletons. Sequencing input: blood. Every receptor here comes from a man aged 18 to 30 with Graves' ophthalmopathy.

In this sample, this clonotype turned up many times. The rearrangement uses TRBV18 and TRBJ1-5, with D uncertain. Germline lookup yields CDR1 KGHSH and CDR2 LQKENI. V shed 2 bases and J shed 6 bases, with 8 bases lying between them. The length of the CDR3 is 13 residues. CDR3 coding DNA: TGTGCCAGCTCACCAGAAGGGAGTCAGCCCCAGCATTTT. Its protein product is CASSPEGSQPQHF.

The chain carries TRBV24-1 and TRBJ2-2; D not resolved. The CDR3 has 15 residues. V lost 3 bases and J lost 0, with 7 bases in between. Germline V gene data show CDR1 as KGHDR and CDR2 as SFDVKD. The CDR3 region is CATSDPTPNTGELFF. CDR3 bases: TGTGCCACCAGTGATCCTACACCGAACACCGGGGAGCTGTTTTTT.

This clonotype was found a few times. The chain is built from TRBV28 and TRBJ2-2; a weak D match, TRBD1 (5 bases). Germline V gene sequence: CDR1 MDHEN, CDR2 SYDVKM. V was pared by 2 bases and J by 3 bases, with 13 bases between. This CDR3 comprises 16 residues. CDR3 protein: CASSLLPDSYTGELFF. In DNA form, the CDR3 reads TGTGCCAGCAGTTTACTCCCCGACAGCTACACCGGGGAGCTGTTTTTT.

At least ten counts were recorded for this clonotype. The rearrangement joins TRBV3-1 to TRBJ2-7; D assignment may be TRBD1 or TRBD2 (6 bases each). From germline, CDR1 is LGHDT and CDR2 YNNKEL (reference sequence). The V and J ends lost 4 bases and 2 bases respectively, with 21 bases between them. The CDR3 has 17 amino acids. The CDR3 coding sequence is TGTGCCAGCAGCCCCGGGGATTCCGGGGGCCGGACCTACGAGCAGTACTTC. Amino acids: CASSPGDSGGRTYEQYF.

The rearrangement joins TRBV29-1 to TRBJ2-1; 9 bases are shared with TRBD1. Per the germline V gene, CDR1 is SQVTM and CDR2 is ANQGSEA. Trimming cost V 6 bases and J 5 bases; bases outside gene matches: 14. The CDR3 runs to 16 residues. The CDR3 bases are TGCAGCGTAGAAACAGGGAGTGGACAGGGGAACAATGAGCAGTTCTTC. Translated: CSVETGSGQGNNEQFF.

The chain is built from TRBV24-1 and TRBJ1-2, with D possibly TRBD1 on 5 matching bases. The ends were cut back, 0 bases at V and 8 bases at J, with 9 bases in the middle. The germline gives CDR1 KGHDR, CDR2 SFDVKD. The CDR3 is 13 amino acids. The chain's CDR3 is CATSDLDSRGYTF. The CDR3 DNA sequence: TGTGCCACCAGTGATTTGGACAGTAGAGGCTACACCTTC.

CDR3 residues: CASSVDRDEAFF. CDR3 nucleotide sequence: TGTGCCAGCTCTGTGGACAGGGATGAAGCTTTCTTT. The chain has TRBV18 and TRBJ1-1; TRBD1 matches at 8 bases. This CDR3 comprises 12 residues. Germline trimming cut 6 bases from V and 7 bases from J; bases unmatched to any gene: 4. Looked up from germline, CDR1 is KGHSH and CDR2 is LQKENI.

This clonotype turned up a few times. The V call is TRBV7-9, the J call TRBJ2-1, with D unclear. V lost 3 bases to trimming and J lost 15 bases, with 12 bases between them. The CDR3 totals 11 residues. CDR1 is SEHNR and CDR2 is FQNEAQ in the germline V gene (reference sequence). In nucleotides, the CDR3 is TGTGCCAGCAGCTTCGACGTGGATCCGTTCTTC. It codes for CASSFDVDPFF.